The 25 T cell receptor beta chains presented below share a single source sample, sequenced in a study of neoadjuvant nivolumab and ipilimumab in lung cancer (dated by TCRdb to about 2020). The method was the immunoSEQ multiplex PCR assay. TCRdb carries this immuneACCESS record with in-frame sequences only. Its versions omit some clonotypes, under half of them owing to an unresolved V gene in the studies checked, with the rest unexplained. The sample data list 15,000 to 20,000 clones, and 65% to 85% of these were observed just once. The ten biggest clones cover approximately 9% of the sample. This specimen's time point label, interpreted: at surgical resection after neoadjuvant nivolumab +/- ipilimumab. The material sequenced was tumor tissue, taken after neoadjuvant nivolumab, alone or with ipilimumab, at or shortly before surgery. The receptor set was obtained from an adult with non-small cell lung cancer.

The rearrangement joins TRBV28 to TRBJ2-6; D ambiguous. The CDR3 is 15 residues long. Germline V gene sequence: CDR1 MDHEN, CDR2 SYDVKM. V lost 4 bases and J 0 bases, leaving 7 bases between the germline ends. The CDR3 DNA sequence: TGTGCCAGCAGTTCCAGGAGCTCTGGGGCCAACGTCCTGACTTTC. Its protein is CASSSRSSGANVLTF.

This clone has a handful of counts. The chain carries TRBV7-8 and TRBJ2-7; D tentatively reads TRBD1 or TRBD2 (5 bases each). Trimming took off 6 bases at V and 2 bases at J, with 14 bases between the two ends. This CDR3 spans 14 amino acids. Germline CDR1 and CDR2: SGHVS and FQNEAQ. In DNA, the CDR3 is TGTGCCAGCAGACCCGGGACGGGCCCCTACGAGCAGTACTTC. Translated: CASRPGTGPYEQYF.

CDR3 DNA: TGTGCCAGCAGTTACTCCCCTACAGGGAAAACTGAAGCTTTCTTT. Translating gives CASSYSPTGKTEAFF. The chain couples TRBV6-5 to TRBJ1-1; possible D gene TRBD1, 6 bases. The CDR3 covers 15 residues. CDR1 MNHEY and CDR2 SVGAGI come from the germline V gene. V was cut by 0 bases and J by 5 bases, with 13 bases left in between.

This chain uses TRBV2 with TRBJ1-1; 10 nucleotides line up with TRBD1. Germline V gives CDR1 SNHLY, CDR2 FYNNEI. Unmatched junction bases numbered 6, after V lost 5 bases and J lost 6 bases. CDR3 length: 14 amino acids. CDR3 loop: CASSRQGAGAEAFF. The CDR3 region has the DNA TGTGCCAGCAGTCGACAGGGGGCGGGGGCTGAAGCTTTCTTT.

The chain employs TRBV14 and TRBJ2-7, with 7 positions matching TRBD2. The germline V gene encodes CDR1 SGHDN and CDR2 FVKESK. The V segment lost 4 bases and the J segment 4 bases; nucleotides outside the gene matches: 1. The CDR3 has 12 residues. CDR3 nucleotides: TGTGCCAGCAGCCGGGGGGGATACGAGCAGTACTTC. Translating it yields CASSRGGYEQYF.

This clone was observed once. J is TRBJ2-7 and V is TRBV5-1, with D maybe TRBD2 (5 bases). The germline V and J ends were trimmed by 0 bases and 1 base, with 8 bases remaining between them. The CDR3 is 14 residues long. Germline V gene sequence: CDR1 SGHRS, CDR2 YFSETQ. The CDR3 nucleotides read TGCGCCAGCAGCTTGGGGACTGCGTCCTACGAGCAGTACTTC. Translating gives CASSLGTASYEQYF.

This clone occurred once. This sequence joins TRBV6-6 and TRBJ2-2; D may be TRBD1 (6 bases). The CDR3 has 14 residues. Looked up from germline, CDR1 is MNHNY and CDR2 is SVGAGI (reference sequence). Trimming left V 6 bases short and J 5 bases short, with 13 bases between. In DNA form, the CDR3 reads TGTGCCAGCAGCAGGGGCCCGGGTACCGGGGAGCTGTTTTTT. Its translation: CASSRGPGTGELFF.

The chain combines TRBV5-1 with TRBJ2-7, with TRBD2 matching 13 bases. V lost 4 bases and J lost 4; bases outside the gene matches: 5. Per the germline V gene, CDR1 is SGHRS and CDR2 is YFSETQ. This CDR3 has 15 residues. CDR3 sequence: CASSTGTSGKYEQYF. The CDR3 DNA reads as TGCGCCAGCAGCACCGGGACTAGCGGGAAATACGAGCAGTACTTC.

The gene calls are TRBV2 and TRBJ1-5, with TRBD1 as a possible D gene (5 bases). This CDR3 contains 15 residues. Trimming shortened V by 6 bases and J by 1 base, and 13 bases separated the two germline ends. The germline gives CDR1 SNHLY, CDR2 FYNNEI. The CDR3 sequence is CASRFGGGSNQPQHF. The CDR3 DNA reads TGTGCCAGCAGGTTCGGGGGAGGGAGCAATCAGCCCCAGCATTTT.

This chain links TRBV18 with TRBJ2-2; a possible D gene is TRBD1 (6 bases). Germline V CDR1 and CDR2: KGHSH, LQKENI. V was clipped by 2 bases and J by 8 bases, with 15 bases between them. This CDR3 has 15 amino acids. The CDR3: CASSPELTGAGELFF. CDR3 DNA: TGTGCCAGCTCACCAGAACTGACAGGAGCGGGGGAGCTGTTTTTT.

For the CDR3, the DNA is TGTGCCAGCAGTCGGAATGAGCAGTTCTTC. This translates into CASSRNEQFF. This rearrangement joins TRBV7-2 to TRBJ2-1; D is uncertain. V lost 6 bases and J 7 bases, leaving 4 bases between the germline ends. The germline gives CDR1 SGHTA, CDR2 FQGNSA. The CDR3 runs 10 residues.

This rearrangement joins TRBV4-3 to TRBJ2-2, with TRBD1 matching over 10 bases. The J segment lost 3 bases and the V segment lost 0 bases, leaving 10 bases of the junction unmatched. The CDR3 spans 19 residues. Germline loops: CDR1 LGHNA, CDR2 YSLEER. CDR3 region: CASSQERGSTGGYTGELFF. The CDR3, as DNA: TGCGCCAGCAGCCAAGAACGTGGGTCGACAGGGGGCTACACCGGGGAGCTGTTTTTT.

The table lists this clone with a few counts. The V and J genes are TRBV7-2 and TRBJ2-3, with D possibly TRBD2 on 7 matching bases. The CDR3 length is 14 residues. Germline V gene sequence: CDR1 SGHTA, CDR2 FQGNSA. The V and J ends lost 5 bases and 3 bases respectively, with 12 bases between them. CDR3 region: CASSTRGATDTQYF. As DNA, the CDR3 is TGTGCCAGCAGCACACGGGGGGCAACAGATACGCAGTATTTT.

The chain combines TRBV18 with TRBJ1-5, with TRBD1 identical over 8 bases. From germline, CDR1 is KGHSH and CDR2 LQKENI. The CDR3 consists of 14 residues. V shed 3 bases and J 6 bases; nucleotides not matched to a gene: 4. CDR3 coding DNA: TGTGCCAGCTCACCGACAGGGGAAGGTCAGCCCCAGCATTTT. It translates to CASSPTGEGQPQHF.

The chain employs TRBV7-8 and TRBJ1-5; 8 bases are a match to TRBD1. The CDR3 is 14 amino acids. Per the germline V gene, CDR1 is SGHVS and CDR2 is FQNEAQ. J lost 8 bases, V lost 2 bases, and 5 bases had no gene match. The CDR3 nucleotides read TGTGCCAGCAGCTTAAGACAGGGGAACAAGCCCCAGCATTTT. Protein product: CASSLRQGNKPQHF.

This sequence joins TRBV5-1 and TRBJ1-4; D unclear. Germline CDR1 reads SGHRS; CDR2 reads YFSETQ. V lost 0 bases to trimming and J lost 0 bases, with 3 bases between them. The CDR3 extends over 14 amino acids. The CDR3 coding sequence is TGCGCCAGCAGCTTGGGGGCAACTAATGAAAAACTGTTTTTT. This translates into CASSLGATNEKLFF.

The chain links TRBV30 to TRBJ1-2, with D unclear. Trimming cost V 6 bases and J 1 base, with 3 bases left between them. CDR1 is GTSNPN and CDR2 is SVGIG in the germline V gene (reference sequence). The CDR3 covers 10 residues. For the CDR3, the DNA is TGTGCCTGCCGTAACTATGGCTACACCTTC. Protein sequence: CACRNYGYTF.

This clone was observed a few times. The chain is built from TRBV19 and TRBJ2-6; D call uncertain. This CDR3 region has 12 residues. Germline V gene sequence: CDR1 LNHDA, CDR2 SQIVND (reference sequence). The V end lost 5 bases, the J end lost 3 bases, and 2 bases lay between the germline ends. As DNA, the CDR3 is TGTGCCAGTAGTTATGGGGCCAACGTCCTGACTTTC. This translates into CASSYGANVLTF. Full variable domain (missing parts from reference TRBV19 and TRBJ2-6): DGGITQSPKYLFRKEGQNVTLSCEQNLNHDAMYWYRQDPGQGLRLIYYSQIVNDFQKGDIAEGYSVSREKKESFPLTVTSAQKNPTAFYLCASSYGANVLTFGAGSRLTVL.

V is TRBV11-1 and J is TRBJ2-2; 8 positions match TRBD1. The CDR3 runs to 15 residues. V dropped 3 bases and J dropped 2; count of bases not matched to a gene: 2. CDR1 and CDR2 (germline): SGHAT, FQDESV (reference sequence). CDR3 nucleotide sequence: TGTGCCAGCAGCTTCGGACAGGGAAACACCGGGGAGCTGTTTTTT. Its protein is CASSFGQGNTGELFF.

This chain joins TRBV7-9 and TRBJ2-3; the D is unclear. In germline, CDR1 is SEHNR, CDR2 FQNEAQ (reference sequence). The CDR3 has 13 residues. Deletions cut 6 bases from V and 2 bases from J, with 9 bases between. The DNA for the CDR3 is TGTGCCAGCAGTTACGAGGTCACAGATACGCAGTATTTT. Amino acids: CASSYEVTDTQYF.

V usage is TRBV15 and J usage is TRBJ2-7, with a possible D match to TRBD2 (5 bases). The V end was cut by 4 bases, the J end by 7 bases, with 17 bases between. From germline, CDR1 is LNHNV and CDR2 YYDKDF (reference sequence). This CDR3 is 14 amino acids long. The CDR3 loop reads CATSIHLGVGEQYF. CDR3 coding DNA: TGTGCCACCAGCATTCATCTGGGAGTTGGGGAGCAGTACTTC.

CDR3 sequence (DNA): TGCGCCAGCAGCCAGCCCCCGGGACTAGCGCCCGTCGGGGAGCTGTTTTTT. Translation: CASSQPPGLAPVGELFF. The V gene is TRBV4-3, the J gene TRBJ2-2; 10 bases line up with TRBD2. The CDR3 has 17 amino acids. Trimming at V came to 3 bases and at J to 7 bases, leaving 11 bases not matched to a gene. Germline V gene sequence: CDR1 LGHNA, CDR2 YSLEER.

J is TRBJ1-2 and V is TRBV5-6, with D maybe TRBD1 (5 bases). This CDR3 region has 12 residues. Trimming shortened V by 4 bases and J by 11 bases, and 15 bases separated the two germline ends. The germline V gene has CDR1 SGHDT and CDR2 YYEEEE. This chain's CDR3 is CASSGRDSRYTF. CDR3 DNA sequence: TGTGCCAGCAGCGGGAGAGACAGTCGGTACACCTTC.

The chain is built from TRBV7-2 and TRBJ1-5; 7 bases are a match to TRBD1. The CDR3 covers 16 residues. J was trimmed by 8 bases and V by 5 bases; bases with no gene match: 15. Germline assignment: CDR1 SGHTA and CDR2 FQGNSA. The CDR3 DNA sequence: TGTGCCAGCAGCCTCTTATCCGGGACAGTTGTAAAGCCCCAGCATTTT. It translates to CASSLLSGTVVKPQHF.

This clone was recorded once. The rearrangement uses TRBV2 and TRBJ1-2; D remains unclear. There are 13 residues in the CDR3. CDR1 and CDR2 from the germline V gene are SNHLY and FYNNEI. Deletions cut 5 bases from V and 4 bases from J, with 11 bases between. DNA of the CDR3: TGTGCCAGCAGTCCCGATAGGATCTATGGCTACACCTTC. It translates to CASSPDRIYGYTF.